These T cell receptor beta chains were read from a single sample in a study of cytomegalovirus exposure and HLA in healthy donors. The repertoire was sequenced with immunoSEQ multiplex PCR; TCRdb's copy has only in-frame clones and lacks some. This repertoire comprises roughly 120,000 clones; its ten largest clones make up approximately 3.9%. The sequencing input was PBMCs. The origin of the receptors is a man aged 18-30 years in good health and CMV-seronegative. The CDR3 runs from the conserved cysteine through the conserved F or W. D genes are given only for firm matches.

cdr3_length j_call d_call v_call cdr3_aa cdr3_nt
17 TRBJ2-6 TRBD1 TRBV7-6 CASSLGQGAAGANVLTF TGTGCCAGCAGCTTGGGACAGGGGGCAGCTGGGGCCAACGTCCTGACTTTC
15 TRBJ1-2 TRBD1 TRBV5-6 CASSLWGTVPYGYTF TGTGCCAGCAGCTTGTGGGGGACAGTGCCATATGGCTACACCTTC
16 TRBJ2-7 TRBD1 TRBV11-2 CASSLRRDRGPYEQYF TGTGCCAGCAGCTTAAGGCGGGACAGGGGGCCCTACGAGCAGTACTTC
15 TRBJ1-3 - TRBV5-4 CASSLQGVRGNTIYF TGTGCCAGCAGCTTGCAGGGTGTACGTGGAAACACCATATATTTT
16 TRBJ2-3 - TRBV5-1 CASSLNAGVGTDTQYF TGCGCCAGCAGCTTGAACGCAGGGGTAGGCACAGATACGCAGTATTTT
12 TRBJ1-5 - TRBV28 CASSVGAQPQHF TGTGCCAGCAGTGTCGGAGCTCAGCCCCAGCATTTT
15 TRBJ2-2 TRBD2 TRBV2 CASIRTRQNTGELFF TGTGCCAGCATTCGGACTAGGCAAAACACCGGGGAGCTGTTTTTT
14 TRBJ1-1 - TRBV5-6 CASSFQRIGTEAFF TGTGCCAGCAGCTTTCAGCGGATCGGGACTGAAGCTTTCTTT
15 TRBJ1-5 TRBD1 TRBV6-5 CASSAGTGTGQPQHF TGTGCCAGCAGCGCCGGGACAGGGACGGGTCAGCCCCAGCATTTT
16 TRBJ2-1 TRBD2 TRBV28 CASSPGGLAGETEQFF TGTGCCAGCAGCCCAGGCGGACTAGCGGGAGAGACTGAGCAGTTCTTC
16 TRBJ1-1 TRBD1 TRBV9 CASSVTGTGFYTEAFF TGTGCCAGCAGCGTAACCGGGACAGGGTTTTACACTGAAGCTTTCTTT
15 TRBJ1-1 TRBD1 TRBV7-9 CASSLQGMVNTEAFF TGTGCCAGCAGCCTACAGGGGATGGTGAACACTGAAGCTTTCTTT
14 TRBJ1-6 - TRBV6-5 CASSPSPMNSPLHF TGTGCCAGCAGTCCGAGCCCGATGAATTCACCCCTCCACTTT
17 TRBJ1-1 TRBD1 TRBV19 CASSTFDRVSGHTEAFF TGTGCCAGTAGTACCTTCGACAGGGTCTCGGGGCACACTGAAGCTTTCTTT
16 TRBJ2-7 - TRBV6-5 CASSWGGSAGSYEQYF TGTGCCAGCAGTTGGGGCGGGTCCGCGGGGTCCTACGAGCAGTACTTC
15 TRBJ2-1 TRBD1 TRBV18 CASSKDRGIDNEQFF TGTGCCAGCTCAAAGGACAGGGGGATAGACAATGAGCAGTTCTTC
14 TRBJ1-2 TRBD1 TRBV7-9 CASSQNPTGLGYTF TGTGCCAGCAGCCAAAACCCGACAGGGCTCGGCTACACCTTC
16 TRBJ1-1 - TRBV25-1 CASSVAREAGGTEAFF TGTGCCAGCAGTGTTGCTCGCGAGGCGGGAGGCACTGAAGCTTTCTTT
15 TRBJ2-7 TRBD1 TRBV6-6 CASTKTGTGSYEQYF TGTGCCAGCACCAAGACCGGGACAGGCTCCTACGAGCAGTACTTC
14 TRBJ1-1 - TRBV14 CASSQDLEGTEAFF TGTGCCAGCAGCCAAGACCTTGAGGGCACTGAAGCTTTCTTT
11 TRBJ1-1 - TRBV20-1 CSAGKNTEAFF TGCAGTGCCGGGAAGAACACTGAAGCTTTCTTT
16 TRBJ2-7 TRBD1 TRBV7-9 CASSLVAGTGANEQYF TGTGCCAGCAGCTTAGTGGCGGGGACAGGGGCGAACGAGCAGTACTTC
14 TRBJ1-2 - TRBV15 CATSRGTANYGYTF TGTGCCACCAGCAGAGGGACAGCAAACTATGGCTACACCTTC
15 TRBJ2-3 - TRBV27 CASSFLGRLTDTQYF TGTGCCAGCAGTTTCCTGGGGCGACTCACAGATACGCAGTATTTT
14 TRBJ1-6 TRBD1 TRBV7-3 CASSLDRGNSPLHF TGTGCCAGCAGCTTGGACAGGGGAAATTCACCCCTCCACTTT
15 TRBJ2-3 - TRBV6-5 CASSYSILGVDTQYF TGTGCCAGCAGTTACTCGATATTAGGGGTAGATACGCAGTATTTT
21 TRBJ2-5 TRBD2 TRBV28 CASSISLPGTGTSGRGETQYF TGTGCCAGCAGTATATCCCTTCCCGGGACAGGGACTAGCGGGAGAGGGGAGACCCAGTACTTC
13 TRBJ2-7 - TRBV27 CASRWQRLGEQYF TGTGCCAGCAGATGGCAGCGATTAGGCGAGCAGTACTTC
15 TRBJ2-7 - TRBV19 CASSIVMTGSYEQYF TGTGCCAGTAGTATAGTCATGACAGGTTCCTACGAGCAGTACTTC
14 TRBJ1-2 - TRBV19 CASTPVGVAYGYTF TGTGCCAGTACCCCGGTTGGTGTCGCCTATGGCTACACCTTC
15 TRBJ2-5 TRBD1 TRBV2 CASSATGALGETQYF TGTGCCAGCAGTGCCACAGGGGCCCTCGGGGAGACCCAGTACTTC
17 TRBJ2-3 TRBD1 TRBV4-1 CASSQDGPGQGRDTQYF TGCGCCAGCAGCCAAGACGGTCCGGGACAGGGTAGAGATACGCAGTATTTT
12 TRBJ1-3 - TRBV5-1 CASSFSGNTIYF TGCGCCAGCAGCTTTAGTGGAAACACCATATATTTT
15 TRBJ2-7 TRBD2 TRBV6-6 CASSYGTSGRYEQYF TGTGCCAGCAGTTACGGTACTAGCGGGAGGTACGAGCAGTACTTC
17 TRBJ2-3 - TRBV4-2 CASSQDIAVGITDTQYF TGTGCCAGCAGCCAAGATATAGCGGTTGGTATCACAGATACGCAGTATTTT
13 TRBJ1-2 - TRBV7-9 CASSLAGGVGYTF TGTGCCAGCAGCTTAGCGGGGGGGGTCGGCTACACCTTC
11 TRBJ2-1 - TRBV7-2 CASSSYYEQFF TGTGCCAGCAGTTCATACTATGAGCAGTTCTTC
16 TRBJ2-6 TRBD2 TRBV19 CASSIQGGSGANVLTF TGTGCCAGTAGTATACAGGGAGGGTCTGGGGCCAACGTCCTGACTTTC
17 TRBJ1-5 - TRBV11-2 CASSLGFGGSLGQPQHF TGTGCCAGCAGCTTAGGTTTCGGGGGGTCCCTTGGTCAGCCCCAGCATTTT
12 TRBJ2-3 TRBD2 TRBV13 CASQPGGNTQYF TGTGCCAGCCAGCCGGGAGGGAACACGCAGTATTTT
14 TRBJ1-2 - TRBV5-4 CASSHTQGSYGYTF TGTGCCAGCAGCCACACTCAGGGTTCCTATGGCTACACCTTC
11 TRBJ2-7 TRBD1 TRBV28 CASSRDRRPSF TGTGCCAGCAGCCGGGACAGGCGGCCCTCCTTC
14 TRBJ1-5 - TRBV19 CASSVRDWDQPQHF TGTGCCAGTAGTGTCCGGGACTGGGATCAGCCCCAGCATTTT
13 TRBJ1-1 - TRBV11-2 CASYPGGATEAFF TGTGCCAGCTACCCCGGCGGGGCCACTGAAGCTTTCTTT
17 TRBJ1-2 - TRBV7-2 CASSLASGRPPNYGYTF TGTGCCAGCAGCTTAGCGAGCGGACGGCCTCCTAACTATGGCTACACCTTC
13 TRBJ1-2 - TRBV28 CASSLFRGGGYTF TGTGCCAGCAGTTTATTTCGTGGGGGGGGCTACACCTTC
15 TRBJ2-7 - TRBV10-1 CASGGAGPLAYEQYF TGCGCCAGCGGGGGGGCGGGACCGCTGGCCTACGAGCAGTACTTC
13 TRBJ2-2 TRBD1 TRBV29-1 CSVGGGGTGELFF TGCAGCGTTGGAGGGGGCGGCACCGGGGAGCTGTTTTTT
13 TRBJ2-7 - TRBV7-8 CASSLVISYEQYF TGTGCCAGCAGCTTAGTTATTAGCTACGAGCAGTACTTC
13 TRBJ2-1 - TRBV5-1 CASSPVLGNEQFF TGCGCCAGCAGCCCGGTGCTAGGCAATGAGCAGTTCTTC
13 TRBJ1-1 - TRBV19 CASSVEGTGEAFF TGTGCCAGCTCGGTTGAGGGTACGGGTGAAGCTTTCTTT